These 9 T cell receptor beta chains were all obtained from the same sample, sequenced in a study of STAT5B mutations in CD4+ large granular lymphocyte leukemia. Profiling relied on immunoSEQ multiplex PCR, and the TCRdb table lists in-frame clones only, not all of them. The sample has about 35,000 clones; roughly 81% are singletons. The sequenced material came from CD4+ T cells from blood buffy coats. The source is a human donor in good health.

V is TRBV11-2 and J is TRBJ2-7; TRBD2 aligns across 7 bases. V lost 0 bases, J lost 4 bases, and 12 bases stayed unmatched. From germline, CDR1 is SGHAT and CDR2 FQNNGV. The CDR3 is made up of 17 amino acids. CDR3 coding DNA: TGTGCCAGCAGCTTAGATCGGGCTAGCGGTAGTGCGTACGAGCAGTACTTC. This translates into CASSLDRASGSAYEQYF.

This chain uses TRBV5-1 with TRBJ2-5; no definite D call. Germline lookup yields CDR1 SGHRS and CDR2 YFSETQ. Trimming shortened V by 1 base and J by 2 bases, and 0 bases separated the two germline ends. The CDR3 has 11 amino acids. The DNA of the CDR3 is TGCGCCAGCAGCTTGCAAGAGACCCAGTACTTC. It is translated as CASSLQETQYF.

This sequence joins TRBV5-1 and TRBJ1-2, with TRBD1 identical over 9 bases. J gave up 4 bases and V 4 bases, and 8 bases lay outside the gene matches. CDR1 and CDR2 (germline): SGHRS, YFSETQ. The CDR3 has 15 amino acids. Here the CDR3 reads CASSPGGTGSYGYTF. DNA for the CDR3: TGCGCCAGCAGCCCGGGCGGGACAGGGTCCTATGGCTACACCTTC. The complete variable domain, with remaining parts taken from reference TRBV5-1 and TRBJ1-2, reads KAGVTQTPRYLIKTRGQQVTLSCSPISGHRSVSWYQQTPGQGLQFLFEYFSETQRNKGNFPGRFSGRQFSNSRSEMNVSTLELGDSALYLCASSPGGTGSYGYTFGSGTRLTVV.

The chain links TRBV4-1 to TRBJ2-2; D gene uncertain. Deletions cut 6 bases from V and 4 bases from J, with 12 bases between. The CDR3 is 14 residues long. CDR1 and CDR2 (germline): MGHRA, YSYEKL. CDR3 bases: TGCGCCAGCAGGGTGGCAAGATCCACCGGGGAGCTGTTTTTT. Translating gives CASRVARSTGELFF.

This chain connects TRBV18 to TRBJ2-3, with a possible D match to TRBD2 (5 bases). The germline CDR1 and CDR2 sequences are KGHSH and LQKENI. Trimming took off 4 bases at V and 3 bases at J, with 8 bases between the two ends. CDR3 length equals 13 residues. The CDR3 DNA reads as TGTGCCAGCTCACAGCTAGCTACAGATACGCAGTATTTT. It yields the protein CASSQLATDTQYF.

The chain recombines TRBV9 with TRBJ2-2; 7 positions match TRBD1. V lost 2 bases to trimming and J lost 4 bases; unmatched junction nucleotides: 8. CDR3 size: 16 residues. Looked up from germline, CDR1 is SGDLS and CDR2 is YYNGEE. The CDR3 protein is CASSVKGDSVTGELFF. DNA of the CDR3: TGTGCCAGCAGCGTCAAGGGGGACAGTGTCACCGGGGAGCTGTTTTTT.

This chain uses TRBV7-9 with TRBJ1-1; D unresolved. Germline assignment: CDR1 SEHNR and CDR2 FQNEAQ (reference sequence). V lost 5 bases, J lost 2 bases, and 18 bases lay in between. The CDR3 covers 16 residues. The CDR3 reads CASSPFGRVTNTEAFF. The DNA of the CDR3 is TGTGCCAGCAGCCCCTTCGGGCGAGTTACAAACACTGAAGCTTTCTTT.

V usage is TRBV7-2 and J usage is TRBJ2-3; TRBD2 aligns across 7 bases. Germline V gene sequence: CDR1 SGHTA, CDR2 FQGNSA. The CDR3 sequence is 13 residues long. Losses at the gene ends were 7 bases for V and 6 bases for J; bases not matched to a gene: 7. CDR3 DNA sequence: TGTGCCAGCACCAGAACTAGCGTCGATACGCAGTATTTT. This translates into CASTRTSVDTQYF.

The chain recombines TRBV5-4 with TRBJ2-2; D not resolved. There are 15 residues in the CDR3. V was trimmed by 0 bases and J by 7 bases, leaving 13 bases between them. The germline CDR1 and CDR2 sequences are SGHNT and YYREEE (reference sequence). This chain's CDR3 is CASSLGPVGVGELFF. CDR3 bases: TGTGCCAGCAGCTTGGGGCCGGTTGGGGTCGGGGAGCTGTTTTTT.